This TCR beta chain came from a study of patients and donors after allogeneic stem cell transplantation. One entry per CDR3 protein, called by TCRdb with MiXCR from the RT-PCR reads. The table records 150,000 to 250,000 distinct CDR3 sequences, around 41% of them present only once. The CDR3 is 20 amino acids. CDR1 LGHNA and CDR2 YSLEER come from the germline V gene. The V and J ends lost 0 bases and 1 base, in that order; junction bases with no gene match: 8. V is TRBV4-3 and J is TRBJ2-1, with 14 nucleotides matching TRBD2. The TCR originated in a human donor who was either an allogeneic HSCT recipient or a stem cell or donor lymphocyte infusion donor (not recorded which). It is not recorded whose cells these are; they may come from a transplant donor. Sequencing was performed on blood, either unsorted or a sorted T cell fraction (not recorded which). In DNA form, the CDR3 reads TGCGCCAGCAGCCAAGAGGCGGGACTAGCGGGAGTTGTATCCTACAATGAGCAGTTCTTC. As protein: CASSQEAGLAGVVSYNEQFF.